The 27 T cell receptor beta chains below come from one sample, sequenced in a study of a mutant IDH1 vaccine in newly diagnosed glioma. Clones were sequenced by immunoSEQ multiplex PCR, and TCRdb holds only the in-frame ones, with some missing. The sample records around 36,000 clones, roughly 90% being singletons. For these receptors, no antigen is known. Described time point: week 5, during vaccination. Doses consisted of 300 ug of mutant IDH1 20-mer peptide each, paired with topical imiquimod. Source: PBMCs, taken from a glioma patient whose treatment included an IDH1 peptide vaccine. The receptors come from a man aged 50-60 years with glioma.

The V gene is TRBV5-4, the J gene TRBJ1-2; TRBD1 aligns across 8 bases. Looked up from germline, CDR1 is SGHNT and CDR2 is YYREEE (reference sequence). J was trimmed by 8 bases and V by 3 bases; bases with no gene match: 6. This CDR3 spans 13 amino acids. The CDR3 coding sequence is TGTGCCAGCAGCTCGACAGGGGTCGGAGGCTACACCTTC. Translated: CASSSTGVGGYTF.

The rearrangement uses TRBV19 and TRBJ2-5; 7 bases agree with TRBD1. Germline V gene lookup returns CDR1 LNHDA and CDR2 SQIVND (reference sequence). This CDR3 has 13 residues. V lost 2 bases and J lost 3; bases outside the gene matches: 0. CDR3 DNA: TGTGCCAGTAGTATAACAGGGGAAGAGACCCAGTACTTC. Its translation: CASSITGEETQYF. Combining the CDR3 with reference TRBV19 and TRBJ2-5 gives the whole variable domain DGGITQSPKYLFRKEGQNVTLSCEQNLNHDAMYWYRQDPGQGLRLIYYSQIVNDFQKGDIAEGYSVSREKKESFPLTVTSAQKNPTAFYLCASSITGEETQYFGPGTRLLVL.

CDR3 in amino acids: CASSPRGGGTEAFF. The CDR3 DNA reads as TGCGCCAGCAGCCCAAGGGGGGGAGGCACTGAAGCTTTCTTT. This chain links TRBV4-1 with TRBJ1-1, with D possibly being TRBD1 (6 bases). This CDR3 comprises 14 residues. V lost 4 bases and J 4 bases, leaving 13 bases between the germline ends. The germline V gene has CDR1 MGHRA and CDR2 YSYEKL.

J is TRBJ2-2 and V is TRBV18, with D uncertain. The CDR3 covers 12 residues. The germline CDR1 and CDR2 sequences are KGHSH and LQKENI. Trimming pared 8 bases from V and 3 bases from J, leaving 7 bases between. CDR3 amino acids: CASRADTGELFF. In DNA, the CDR3 is TGTGCCAGCCGCGCGGACACCGGGGAGCTGTTTTTT.

The chain combines TRBV19 with TRBJ2-1, with TRBD2 matching 7 bases. The CDR3 totals 15 residues. Germline V gene lookup returns CDR1 LNHDA and CDR2 SQIVND (reference sequence). The ends lost 3 bases at V and 2 bases at J; junction bases unmatched: 4. The CDR3 sequence: CASSMSSGTYNEQFF. The DNA for the CDR3 is TGTGCCAGTAGTATGTCTAGCGGAACCTACAATGAGCAGTTCTTC.

This clone appeared a single time. The chain joins TRBV6-1 to TRBJ1-2; D perhaps matches TRBD1 (5 bases). Trimming removed 2 bases from V and 4 bases from J, with 14 bases in between. CDR1 MNHNS and CDR2 SASEGT come from the germline V gene. The CDR3 has 15 amino acids. CDR3 sequence reads: CASSETRQTAYGYTF. Here the CDR3 DNA reads TGTGCCAGCAGTGAAACAAGACAGACGGCCTATGGCTACACCTTC.

J is TRBJ2-7 and V is TRBV4-2; D ambiguous. CDR3 size: 11 residues. V was shortened by 3 bases and J by 6 bases, with 6 bases between the two germline ends. Germline CDR1 is LGHNA and CDR2 is YNFKEQ. CDR3 DNA sequence: TGTGCCAGCAGCCAGTGGGGCGAGCAGTACTTC. This sequence encodes CASSQWGEQYF.

This chain connects TRBV5-1 to TRBJ2-1; D call uncertain. Trimming stripped 0 bases from V and 3 bases from J, with 4 bases between. Per the germline V gene, CDR1 is SGHRS and CDR2 is YFSETQ. The CDR3 is 13 amino acids. CDR3 amino acids: CASSLGDYNEQFF. In DNA form, the CDR3 reads TGCGCCAGCAGCTTGGGGGACTACAATGAGCAGTTCTTC.

This chain connects TRBV7-2 to TRBJ1-4, with TRBD1 matching 11 bases. The V gene end was trimmed by 9 bases and the J gene end by 7 bases; junction bases not matched to a gene: 7. The CDR3 has 14 amino acids. Germline CDR1 is SGHTA and CDR2 is FQGNSA. CDR3 region: CASTGTGGAEKLFF. The CDR3 coding sequence is TGTGCCAGTACCGGGACAGGGGGAGCTGAAAAACTGTTTTTT.

CDR3 amino acids: CATSRGTSGAQETQYF. In nucleotides, the CDR3 is TGTGCCACCAGCAGAGGGACTAGCGGGGCTCAAGAGACCCAGTACTTC. This chain connects TRBV15 to TRBJ2-5; 12 bases are a match to TRBD2. CDR3 length equals 16 residues. Germline-derived CDR1 and CDR2 are LNHNV and YYDKDF (reference sequence). J lost 2 bases, V lost 1 base, and 2 bases had no gene match.

The chain uses TRBV19 and TRBJ1-3; no clear D gene. Trimming took off 5 bases at V and 11 bases at J, with 19 bases between the two ends. Germline CDR1 is LNHDA and CDR2 is SQIVND (reference sequence). The CDR3 has 14 amino acids. CDR3 in amino acids: CASSSDGRFDAIYF. The CDR3 bases are TGTGCCAGTAGTTCTGACGGGAGATTTGACGCCATATATTTT.

V gene TRBV4-3 combines with J gene TRBJ2-1, with D possibly TRBD2 on 5 matching bases. Germline-derived CDR1 and CDR2 are LGHNA and YSLEER. The CDR3 consists of 15 residues. Trimming cost V 0 bases and J 0 bases, with 6 bases left between them. The CDR3 nucleotides are TGCGCCAGCAGCCAAGATCGGGGCTCCTACAATGAGCAGTTCTTC. This gives the protein CASSQDRGSYNEQFF.

By share of the sample, this clone is medium-sized. The chain is built from TRBV4-3 and TRBJ2-6; weak D call: TRBD2 (5 bases). Trimming removed 4 bases at V and 0 bases at J, with 10 bases between. CDR1 and CDR2 (germline): LGHNA, YSLEER. The CDR3 is made up of 16 amino acids. The CDR3: CASSRGESSGANVLTF. The DNA for the CDR3 is TGCGCCAGCAGCCGGGGAGAAAGCTCTGGGGCCAACGTCCTGACTTTC.

The chain recombines TRBV19 with TRBJ2-5; the D is unclear. V lost 0 bases to trimming and J lost 6 bases, with 5 bases between them. CDR1 and CDR2 from the germline V gene are LNHDA and SQIVND (reference sequence). The CDR3 consists of 12 residues. Here the CDR3 DNA reads TGTGCCAGTAGTATAGACAGTAAGACCCAGTACTTC. Amino acid sequence: CASSIDSKTQYF.

The rearrangement joins TRBV25-1 to TRBJ2-7; tentative D call: TRBD2 (6 bases). In germline, CDR1 is MGHDK, CDR2 SYGVNS. This CDR3 has 11 residues. V was trimmed by 7 bases and J by 3 bases, leaving 7 bases between them. The CDR3 spells CASTGDYEQYF. The CDR3 DNA reads as TGTGCCAGCACGGGGGACTACGAGCAGTACTTC.

The chain employs TRBV5-1 and TRBJ2-5; D is perhaps TRBD2 (5 bases). The CDR3 consists of 13 residues. Germline-derived CDR1 and CDR2 are SGHRS and YFSETQ. V gave up 6 bases and J gave up 3 bases, with 12 bases separating them. The CDR3 here is CASNDPGKETQYF. CDR3 bases: TGCGCCAGCAACGACCCGGGGAAAGAGACCCAGTACTTC.

The V call is TRBV6-5, the J call TRBJ1-2, with D maybe TRBD1 (6 bases). Deletions cut 6 bases from V and 8 bases from J, with 19 bases between. This CDR3 comprises 14 residues. Germline V gene data show CDR1 as MNHEY and CDR2 as SVGAGI. CDR3 DNA sequence: TGTGCCAGCAGACGAACCCTGGACAGCCCGGGCTACACCTTC. This sequence encodes CASRRTLDSPGYTF.

This sequence joins TRBV7-8 and TRBJ2-2; unclear D gene. The CDR3 covers 14 residues. The germline V and J ends were trimmed by 6 bases and 1 base, with 9 bases remaining between them. From germline, CDR1 is SGHVS and CDR2 FQNEAQ. The CDR3 protein is CASSPNKNTGELFF. CDR3 coding DNA: TGTGCCAGCAGTCCCAACAAGAACACCGGGGAGCTGTTTTTT.

This chain links TRBV25-1 with TRBJ2-7; a weak D match, TRBD2 (6 bases). This CDR3 is built from 11 residues. Germline V gene data show CDR1 as MGHDK and CDR2 as SYGVNS. Trimming took 11 bases from V and 0 from J, leaving 8 bases between them. The CDR3 loop reads CAAGSSYEQYF. CDR3 DNA sequence: TGTGCCGCGGGGAGCTCCTACGAGCAGTACTTC.

This chain joins TRBV4-2 and TRBJ2-5; the D call may be TRBD1 or TRBD2 (6 bases each). The germline V gene has CDR1 LGHNA and CDR2 YNFKEQ. The CDR3 totals 15 residues. V was trimmed by 3 bases and J by 5 bases, leaving 16 bases between them. In DNA, the CDR3 is TGTGCCAGCAGCCAGATGGTTCTAGGGGGGGAGACCCAGTACTTC. It yields the protein CASSQMVLGGETQYF.

The CDR3, as DNA: TGTGCCAGCAGCAATGTTGTAGGGACCGAGCAGTACTTC. Protein sequence: CASSNVVGTEQYF. V gene TRBV21-1 combines with J gene TRBJ2-7. TRBV21-1 is noted as a pseudogene. The CDR3 length is 13 residues.

The CDR3 loop is CASSGTFSYEQYF. The CDR3 bases are TGTGCCAGCAGTGGGACGTTTTCCTACGAGCAGTACTTC. V is TRBV27 and J is TRBJ2-7, with D possibly called TRBD1 or TRBD2 (5 bases each). V shed 5 bases and J shed 1 base, with 9 bases lying between them. The CDR3 totals 13 residues. Germline-derived CDR1 and CDR2 are MNHEY and SMNVEV (reference sequence).

The V and J genes are TRBV7-2 and TRBJ2-1, with D possibly TRBD2 on 6 matching bases. Trimming left V 5 bases short and J 7 bases short, with 18 bases between. The V gene's germline CDR1 is SGHTA and CDR2 FQGNSA. The CDR3 is 15 residues long. The CDR3 sequence is CASSATLNAGNEQFF. In DNA, the CDR3 is TGTGCCAGCAGCGCCACATTAAACGCGGGGAATGAGCAGTTCTTC. The full variable domain, with the rest looked up from reference TRBV7-2 and TRBJ2-1, is GAGVSQSPSNKVTEKGKDVELRCDPISGHTALYWYRQSLGQGLEFLIYFQGNSAPDKSGLPSDRFSAERTGGSVSTLTIQRTQQEDSAVYLCASSATLNAGNEQFFGPGTRLTVL.

The V and J genes are TRBV4-3 and TRBJ2-7; 9 nucleotides agree with TRBD2. CDR3 length equals 15 residues. V shed 1 base, J shed 1 base, and the junction held 2 bases outside the gene matches. Germline CDR1 is LGHNA and CDR2 is YSLEER. The CDR3: CASSQVAGGSYEQYF. DNA of the CDR3: TGCGCCAGCAGCCAAGTTGCGGGGGGGTCCTACGAGCAGTACTTC.

This sequence joins TRBV6-1 and TRBJ2-7; the match to TRBD1 covers 7 bases. Germline V CDR1 and CDR2: MNHNS, SASEGT. J lost 3 bases, V lost 1 base, and 6 bases had no gene match. CDR3 length: 15 amino acids. Here the CDR3 DNA reads TGTGCCAGCAGTGAAGGGAGGAGACAGGGCTACGAGCAGTACTTC. Encoded protein: CASSEGRRQGYEQYF.

The chain has TRBV13 and TRBJ2-7; a weak D match, TRBD1 (6 bases). The germline V and J ends were trimmed by 6 bases and 1 base, with 22 bases remaining between them. From germline, CDR1 is PRHDT and CDR2 FYEKMQ (reference sequence). The CDR3 contains 17 residues. As DNA, the CDR3 is TGTGCCAGCAGGTGGGTTGGGGGCGGCGAAACTTCCTACGAGCAGTACTTC. This codes for CASRWVGGGETSYEQYF. The variable domain in full, with the rest retrieved from reference TRBV13 and TRBJ2-7, is AAGVIQSPRHLIKEKRETATLKCYPIPRHDTVYWYQQGPGQDPQFLISFYEKMQSDKGSIPDRFSAQQFSDYHSELNMSSLELGDSALYFCASRWVGGGETSYEQYFGPGTRLTVT.

The chain combines TRBV5-4 with TRBJ2-3; weak D call: TRBD1 (6 bases). This CDR3 has 14 residues. V shed 4 bases and J shed 3 bases, with 12 bases lying between them. Germline-derived CDR1 and CDR2 are SGHNT and YYREEE (reference sequence). This chain's CDR3 is CASSPWQGTDTQYF. The CDR3 nucleotides read TGTGCCAGCAGCCCTTGGCAGGGGACAGATACGCAGTATTTT.